This TCR beta chain appears in the sequencing data of a study of human T cells and chemical hapten exposure. Time point of the sample: healthy volunteer bleed at 6 weeks. Unfractionated whole blood was the source from which total RNA was extracted. CDR3 length: 14 amino acids. V trimming: 3 bases; J trimming: 5 bases; junction bases outside the gene matches: 3. Germline assignment: CDR1 SGHTA and CDR2 FQGNSA. Unique molecular identifiers were linked by the library to individual cDNA molecules. A single record per CDR3 protein comes from TCRdb applying MiXCR to the RACE reads. The data contain 65,000 or so distinct CDR3 sequences, roughly 6.6% of them singletons.

The chain employs TRBV7-2 and TRBJ1-4, with 7 positions matching TRBD1. This receptor was taken from a female donor in good health. Some clones in this sample may be carry-over from other donors' samples. Sequencing was carried out using whole blood. The CDR3 nucleotides are TGTGCCAGCAGCTTCGACAGGGTGAATGAAAAACTGTTTTTT. Residues: CASSFDRVNEKLFF.